This T cell receptor beta chain was sequenced in a study of shared clonotypes between healthy human individuals (dated by TCRdb to 2020 to 2021). Concerning the study at large: A couple of women and three men aged 18 to 49 years were included in the cohort. Libraries were prepared and TCR repertoires were sequenced by different laboratories using diverse techniques, in order to increase sequencing depth and limit assay-specific biases. To estimate repertoire size and how much clonotypes are shared between individuals, the study performed deep sequencing of blood TCR repertoires from roughly five healthy adults. Per donor, leukapheresis produced somewhere between about 0.9 and 9 billion PBMCs. For each donor, CD4 naive and CD4 memory were each given three plates, CD8 naive was given two plates, and CD8 memory was given one plate. Summary of the overall study and its limitations: Naive subsets generally had larger estimated clonotype richness than memory subsets. The genetic and exposure-history diversity represented was limited by the small number of donors. Even with the large sequencing depth, rarefaction of the sorted-subset datasets indicated that sequencing was incomplete. Sampling was restricted to blood, and TCR repertoires in tissues likely differ from the TCR repertoires found in blood. Compared with non-shared clonotypes, the clonotypes found in all four sorted-subset donors had higher generation probabilities. Pairwise subsampling indicated that sequencing depth was expected to affect the degree of clonotype sharing among donors. About 4.5% of naive CD4, roughly 3.5% of naive CD8, 2% to 2.5% of memory CD4, and approximately 0.39% of memory CD8 clonotypes were shared across a few donors.

This clone was picked up one time. There is no known antigen for this receptor. The sample holds no much larger clone one base away, and base qualities are not on file. CD8 naive samples were obtained by positive selection for CCR7 among CD45RO-negative cells, yielding a CD45RA+CCR7+ population from which TemRA cells were excluded. The donors were healthy, HIV-negative adults with no recently reported acute infections or vaccinations. All donors were Caucasian adults living in Nashville, Tennessee, USA. After blood collection by leukapheresis, PBMCs were isolated using Ficoll-Histopaque density gradient centrifugation and then cryopreserved in the vapor phase of liquid nitrogen. Purity and quantity of every magnetically sorted T cell population were checked by analytical flow cytometry. Genomic DNA was isolated from each sorted fraction and quantified by UV absorbance on a Nanodrop 2000c. TCR CDR3 regions were amplified from genomic DNA by multiplex PCR using the deep immunoSEQ assay. For each cell subset, the extracted genomic DNA was distributed evenly across all wells of several immunoSEQ 96-well plates, and each plate served as one replicate. Each replicate PCR for sorted subsets received about 200 ng genomic DNA, equal to tens of thousands of T cell genomes. Purified libraries were measured with a Qubit 3.0 fluorometer, size-checked on a Bioanalyzer 2100, and measured again with the KAPA Library Quantification kit. Every immunoSEQ 96-well plate was sequenced on a separate single-read 150-cycle Illumina NextSeq 550 flow cell. Under the source paper's analysis protocol: The immunoSEQ output contained only junctional sequences without quality scores, so filtering could not match that applied to full-length reads. To assign V/J genes and CDR3, sequences were annotated using PyIR, a Python wrapper for IgBLAST v1.9, with IMGT germline references. Reads were removed for weak V/J assignments (E-value above 1e-6), missing CDR3, stop codons, out-of-frame junctions, or ambiguous translated residues. A V3J clonotype was defined by an identical inferred V gene, J gene, and CDR3 amino acid sequence. Percentage overlap between repertoires was calculated by dividing the number of shared unique clonotypes by the size of the smaller repertoire. Richness of each repertoire was evaluated using RTK rarefaction, the Chao1 estimator, and Recon v2.1 estimates of unobserved clonotypes. Generation probabilities for all TCRbeta clonotypes obtained by the gDNA method from a handful of donors were computed using OLGA. The source is immuneACCESS, and TCRdb retained only in-frame sequences with V and J called. Part of the clones is not carried over; for the studies checked, unresolved V genes explain less than half of this, and the remainder is unexplained. V, J and clone size reflect that table, while D and trimming were determined from the DNA. The sample table records around 1,900,000 clones; 93% of these occur just once. The ten top clones hold around 1.7% of the sample.

The germline V gene supplies CDR1 SGHTA and CDR2 FQGTGA. The CDR3 goes from the cysteine to the phenylalanine over 15 residues. Only the CDR3 DNA is retained, 45 bases long and in frame from the first base. Trimming leaves V shorter by 5 bases and J shorter by 3 bases, with the junction holding 8 bases beyond the gene matches. The clonotype comes from a man aged 18 to 30 in good health. Some clones in this sample may be carry-over from other donors' samples. Specimen: naive CD8+ T cells from PBMCs. The sample's cell subset or site, from its label and the paper: CD45RA+CCR7+. The chain uses TRBV7-3 and TRBJ2-3, with 7 bases in between that match TRBD1. The DNA sequence is given as TGTGCCAGCAGCGTGGGGCAGGGGGTTACAGATACGCAGTATTTT. The encoded protein is CASSVGQGVTDTQYF. This CDR3, with the reference TRBV7-3 and TRBJ2-3 proteins standing in past its ends, gives the full variable domain GAGVSQTPSNKVTEKGKYVELRCDPISGHTALYWYRQSLGQGPEFLIYFQGTGAADDSGLPNDRFFAVRPEGSVSTLKIQRTERGDSAVYLCASSVGQGVTDTQYFGPGTRLTVL.